The next 31 T cell receptor beta chains were all read from a single sample in a study of breast tumors, draining lymph nodes, adjacent tissues. The lymph nodes were axillary draining lymph nodes from breast cancer patients. TCRdb recomputed calls from the multiplex PCR reads with MiXCR, one row per CDR3 protein. The sample lists about 100,000 distinct CDR3 sequences; around 20% were seen once. The sequenced sample consisted of axillary lymph node tissue. All receptors come from a female donor with breast cancer. Some clones in this sample may be carry-over from other donors' samples.

This clonotype occurred many times. The CDR3 here is CASSEEVVSYEQYF. The CDR3 DNA sequence: TGTGCCAGCAGTGAAGAAGTAGTCTCCTACGAGCAGTACTTC. V usage is TRBV2 and J usage is TRBJ2-7; no clear D gene. The germline V gene encodes CDR1 SNHLY and CDR2 FYNNEI. V dropped 1 base and J dropped 0 bases, with 7 bases sitting between them. This CDR3 contains 14 residues. The variable domain in full, with the rest retrieved from reference TRBV2 and TRBJ2-7, is EPEVTQTPSHQVTQMGQEVILRCVPISNHLYFYWYRQILGQKVEFLVSFYNNEISEKSEIFDDQFSVERPDGSNFTLKIRSTKLEDSAMYFCASSEEVVSYEQYFGPGTRLTVT.

This chain connects TRBV11-1 to TRBJ1-1, with D unresolved. V was clipped by 7 bases and J by 0 bases, with 9 bases between them. Germline V gene sequence: CDR1 SGHAT, CDR2 FQDESV (reference sequence). The CDR3 length is 13 residues. The CDR3 region is CASTRAMNTEAFF. CDR3 in DNA: TGTGCCAGCACCCGGGCAATGAACACTGAAGCTTTCTTT.

This clonotype occurred many times. CDR3 sequence: CASSQGVEDTYSPLHF. DNA for the CDR3: TGTGCCAGCAGCCAAGGAGTCGAGGATACCTATTCACCCCTCCACTTT. The chain couples TRBV3-1 to TRBJ1-6; the D is unclear. V was pared by 1 base and J by 8 bases, with 15 bases between. The CDR3 is 16 residues long. CDR1 is LGHDT, CDR2 YNNKEL, per germline (reference sequence). Using reference TRBV3-1 and TRBJ1-6 for the parts outside the CDR3, the full variable domain is DTAVSQTPKYLVTQMGNDKSIKCEQNLGHDTMYWYKQDSKKFLKIMFSYNNKELIINETVPNRFSPKSPDKAHLNLHINSLELGDSAVYFCASSQGVEDTYSPLHFGNGTRLTVT.

As regards this clonotype: Being one base from a much bigger clone, this may be a read error. This rearrangement joins TRBV4-1 to TRBJ2-3; 9 nucleotides match TRBD2. Germline loops: CDR1 MGHRA, CDR2 YSYEKL. The CDR3 contains 17 residues. The CDR3 nucleotides read TGCGCCAGCAGCCAAGATAGAGCGGGGGGCAACACAGATATGCAGTATTTT. Its protein product is CASSQDRAGGNTDMQYF.

This clonotype is deemed medium-sized. The chain has TRBV5-5 and TRBJ1-2; TRBD1 might be the D (5 bases). Germline CDR1 is SGHKS and CDR2 is YYEKEE (reference sequence). V was cut by 4 bases and J by 2 bases, with 9 bases left in between. The CDR3 consists of 13 residues. The CDR3 sequence: CASSPGTNYGYTF. CDR3 nucleotide sequence: TGTGCCAGCAGCCCCGGGACGAACTATGGCTACACCTTC.

This clonotype showed up many times. The chain links TRBV10-3 to TRBJ1-4; D not resolved. Deletions cut 6 bases from V and 6 bases from J, with 11 bases between. CDR3 length: 13 residues. The V gene's germline CDR1 is ENHRY and CDR2 SYGVKD. CDR3 amino acids: CAISPREDEKLFF. In nucleotides, the CDR3 is TGTGCCATCAGCCCGAGGGAGGATGAAAAACTGTTTTTT.

This clonotype was picked up a small number of times. The CDR3 nucleotides are TGTGCCAGCAGCCGCGGGACGGACGACAAAAAACTGTTTTTT. It is translated as CASSRGTDDKKLFF. V usage is TRBV6-5 and J usage is TRBJ1-4, with D possibly being TRBD1 (5 bases). The CDR3 runs to 14 residues. With 6 bases removed from V and 9 bases from J, the gap between germline ends came to 17 bases. Per the germline V gene, CDR1 is MNHEY and CDR2 is SVGAGI.

J is TRBJ2-7 and V is TRBV18; D unclear. CDR1 and CDR2 (germline): KGHSH, LQKENI. The CDR3 has 15 residues. V was cut by 0 bases and J by 5 bases, with 14 bases left in between. The DNA of the CDR3 is TGTGCCAGCTCACCACCCGCAGGTGGGCCCCACGAGCAGTACTTC. This gives the protein CASSPPAGGPHEQYF.

This clonotype has a count of ten or more. The chain is built from TRBV9 and TRBJ1-5, with D hard to call. Trimming removed 0 bases at V and 2 bases at J, with 9 bases between. Germline assignment: CDR1 SGDLS and CDR2 YYNGEE. The CDR3 is made up of 15 amino acids. CDR3 sequence: CASSVGEARNQPQHF. CDR3 coding DNA: TGTGCCAGCAGCGTAGGGGAGGCCCGCAATCAGCCCCAGCATTTT.

This clonotype was recorded at least ten times. The CDR3 loop reads CASSLPELLEQYF. Written as DNA, the CDR3 is TGTGCCAGCAGCCTCCCCGAGCTATTAGAGCAGTACTTC. This chain connects TRBV6-6 to TRBJ2-7; D remains unclear. The V end lost 6 bases, the J end lost 7 bases, and 16 bases lay between the germline ends. The germline V gene encodes CDR1 MNHNY and CDR2 SVGAGI (reference sequence). This CDR3 contains 13 residues.

This clonotype was counted ten times or more. The genes are TRBV13 and TRBJ2-3; no reliable D call. The CDR3 runs 15 residues. The V gene's germline CDR1 is PRHDT and CDR2 FYEKMQ (reference sequence). Trimming took off 5 bases at V and 3 bases at J, with 15 bases between the two ends. In DNA form, the CDR3 reads TGTGCCAGCAGCCTCCCGGGTCTCGGGACAGATACGCAGTATTTT. The encoded protein is CASSLPGLGTDTQYF. Full variable domain (missing parts from reference TRBV13 and TRBJ2-3): AAGVIQSPRHLIKEKRETATLKCYPIPRHDTVYWYQQGPGQDPQFLISFYEKMQSDKGSIPDRFSAQQFSDYHSELNMSSLELGDSALYFCASSLPGLGTDTQYFGPGTRLTVL.

Note on this clonotype: A much bigger clone sits one base away, suggesting this may be a read error. The chain is built from TRBV10-3 and TRBJ1-3; 7 positions match TRBD1. J gave up 3 bases and V 3 bases, and 8 bases lay outside the gene matches. The CDR3 runs 16 residues. Per germline, CDR1 ENHRY and CDR2 SYGVKD. The CDR3: CAISDPTGDIGNTIYF. The CDR3 DNA sequence: TGTGCCATCAGTGACCCTACAGGGGACATTGGAAACACCATATATTTT.

This clonotype was counted a few times. This chain uses TRBV9 with TRBJ1-3, with D tentatively TRBD1 (6 bases). Trimming left V 4 bases short and J 3 bases short, with 11 bases between. CDR1 and CDR2 (germline): SGDLS, YYNGEE. This CDR3 region has 14 residues. Here the CDR3 DNA reads TGTGCCAGCAGCCAGACAGGCGGTGGAAACACCATATATTTT. Protein product: CASSQTGGGNTIYF.

This clonotype was seen ten or more times. The chain has TRBV6-4 and TRBJ1-4; D gene unclear. Germline lookup yields CDR1 MRHNA and CDR2 SNTAGT. CDR3 length: 10 residues. Trimming left V 4 bases short and J 8 bases short, with 2 bases between. CDR3 in amino acids: CASSVEKLFF. The CDR3 bases are TGTGCCAGCAGTGTCGAAAAACTGTTTTTT.

This clonotype was picked up a small number of times. V and J are TRBV7-9 and TRBJ2-2; no clear D. The CDR3 sequence is 16 residues long. Trimming stripped 0 bases from V and 0 bases from J, with 8 bases between. Germline V gene sequence: CDR1 SEHNR, CDR2 FQNEAQ (reference sequence). DNA for the CDR3: TGTGCCAGCAGCTTAGCTTTGGCGGCGAACACCGGGGAGCTGTTTTTT. This gives the protein CASSLALAANTGELFF. The full variable domain, its missing parts supplied by reference TRBV7-9 and TRBJ2-2, is DTGVSQNPRHKITKRGQNVTFRCDPISEHNRLYWYRQTLGQGPEFLTYFQNEAQLEKSRLLSDRFSAERPKGSFSTLEIQRTEQGDSAMYLCASSLALAANTGELFFGEGSRLTVL.

This clonotype was recorded at least ten times. The chain joins TRBV9 to TRBJ2-5; the D gene is possibly TRBD2 (5 bases). V lost 0 bases to trimming and J lost 5 bases, with 11 bases between them. Germline CDR1 and CDR2: SGDLS and YYNGEE. This CDR3 spans 14 amino acids. CDR3 coding DNA: TGTGCCAGCAGCGTAGAGGGAGTCGGGGAGACCCAGTACTTC. This gives the protein CASSVEGVGETQYF.

This clonotype has a single count. The chain uses TRBV19 and TRBJ1-2, with 12 bases identical to TRBD1. The V and J ends lost 1 base and 8 bases, in that order; junction bases with no gene match: 5. The CDR3 consists of 15 residues. CDR1 is LNHDA, CDR2 SQIVND, per germline (reference sequence). In DNA, the CDR3 is TGTGCCAGTAGTATAGTGGGACAGGGGGCGCGAGGCTACACCTTC. Amino acid sequence: CASSIVGQGARGYTF.

This clonotype occurred many times. J is TRBJ2-7 and V is TRBV9, with D unclear. Germline lookup yields CDR1 SGDLS and CDR2 YYNGEE. This CDR3 is 17 amino acids long. V lost 0 bases, J lost 5 bases, and 21 bases lay in between. The CDR3 spells CASSVGGMANSIHEQYF. For the CDR3, the DNA is TGTGCCAGCAGCGTAGGTGGCATGGCGAATTCGATTCACGAGCAGTACTTC.

This rearrangement joins TRBV28 to TRBJ2-1; D ambiguous. The CDR3 runs 14 residues. V was shortened by 6 bases and J by 7 bases, with 16 bases between the two germline ends. Germline CDR1 MDHEN, CDR2 SYDVKM. The CDR3 here is CASSPLTETNEQFF. Written as DNA, the CDR3 is TGTGCCAGCAGCCCCCTGACGGAGACTAATGAGCAGTTCTTC.

This clonotype showed up many times. The CDR3 coding sequence is TGTGCCACCAGCACCGGGACTAGCGGGAACTACGAGCAGTACTTC. Its protein product is CATSTGTSGNYEQYF. The genes are TRBV15 and TRBJ2-7; 13 bases match TRBD2. J lost 3 bases, V lost 4 bases, and 3 bases had no gene match. Germline V gene data show CDR1 as LNHNV and CDR2 as YYDKDF (reference sequence). CDR3 size: 15 residues.

A word on this clonotype: One base away lies a much larger clone, so this may be a sequencing read error. The rearrangement links TRBV5-8 to TRBJ2-7; D possibly uses TRBD1 or TRBD2 (5 bases each). Trimming left V 1 base short and J 9 bases short, with 14 bases between. The CDR3 has 13 amino acids. CDR1 SGHTS and CDR2 YDEGEE come from the germline V gene. CDR3 sequence reads: CASSLTGLNGQYF. The CDR3 DNA is TGTGCCAGCAGCTTGACAGGACTCAACGGGCAGTACTTC.

Comment on this clonotype: The CDR3 does not end in the conserved phenylalanine or tryptophan, so this is likely a read error. The chain joins TRBV5-1 to TRBJ2-3; D is possibly TRBD2 (7 bases). Germline V lookup: CDR1 SGHRS, CDR2 YFSETQ. The CDR3 spans 14 residues. Trimming removed 6 bases at V and 8 bases at J, with 19 bases between. The CDR3 loop reads CASKGGLAAGTQYL. The CDR3 bases are TGCGCCAGCAAGGGGGGGCTAGCAGCAGGTACGCAGTATCTT.

This clonotype was recorded many times. V gene TRBV25-1 combines with J gene TRBJ1-2, with D maybe TRBD1 (6 bases). With 2 bases removed from V and 8 bases from J, the gap between germline ends came to 15 bases. The V gene's germline CDR1 is MGHDK and CDR2 SYGVNS. There are 14 residues in the CDR3. The CDR3 loop reads CASSESGDMRGYTF. The CDR3 DNA reads as TGTGCCAGCAGTGAAAGTGGGGACATGAGGGGCTACACCTTC.

This clonotype was recorded many times. The chain links TRBV6-4 to TRBJ1-6; D gene ambiguous. The CDR3 loop spans 17 amino acids. V was trimmed by 2 bases and J by 8 bases, leaving 19 bases between them. Germline assignment: CDR1 MRHNA and CDR2 SNTAGT. This CDR3 reads CASSDRKYRVRDSPLHF. The CDR3, as DNA: TGTGCCAGCAGTGACAGAAAGTATAGGGTGAGGGATTCACCCCTCCACTTT.

This clonotype was seen at least ten times. This chain uses TRBV7-6 with TRBJ2-5; the match to TRBD2 covers 7 bases. After removal of 5 bases from V and 2 bases from J, the junction contained 5 bases not matched to a gene. The CDR3 length is 14 residues. CDR1 and CDR2 (germline): SGHVS, FNYEAQ. The chain's CDR3 is CASSPQGGQETQYF. In DNA form, the CDR3 reads TGTGCCAGCAGCCCCCAGGGAGGGCAAGAGACCCAGTACTTC.

In this sample, this clonotype turned up many times. The chain links TRBV12-3 or TRBV12-4 to TRBJ2-7; a possible D gene is TRBD2 (6 bases). Deletions cut 3 bases from V and 1 base from J, with 10 bases between. The CDR3 covers 14 residues. As DNA, the CDR3 is TGTGCCAGCAGTTTGCGGGATATTTCCTACGAGCAGTACTTC. It is translated as CASSLRDISYEQYF.

Comment on this clonotype: Given a much more abundant clone one base away, this may be a read error. The gene calls are TRBV6-2 or TRBV6-3 and TRBJ2-7; D assignment may be TRBD1 or TRBD2 (5 bases each). This CDR3 is built from 15 residues. Germline V gene lookup returns CDR1 MNHEY and CDR2 SVGEGT. V was pared by 8 bases and J by 0 bases, with 17 bases between. CDR3 nucleotide sequence: TGTGCCAGCTGGGAACGGGGACGTGGCTCCTACGAGCAGTACTTC. Its protein product is CASWERGRGSYEQYF.

This clonotype was observed many times. The genes are TRBV5-6 and TRBJ2-3; TRBD2 aligns across 9 bases. From germline, CDR1 is SGHDT and CDR2 YYEEEE. The CDR3 loop spans 13 amino acids. V gave up 2 bases and J gave up 5 bases; unmatched junction bases: 0. CDR3 sequence reads: CASSLLAGDTQYF. CDR3 DNA: TGTGCCAGCAGCTTACTAGCGGGAGATACGCAGTATTTT.

This clonotype occurred many times. This chain connects TRBV7-7 to TRBJ2-3; D remains unclear. Trimming cost V 1 base and J 5 bases, with 7 bases left between them. CDR3 length: 13 amino acids. The germline V gene has CDR1 SSHAT and CDR2 FNYEAQ (reference sequence). CDR3 sequence reads: CASSLVTGDTQYF. CDR3 nucleotides: TGTGCCAGCAGCTTAGTGACGGGAGATACGCAGTATTTT.

There are many counts of this clonotype. The chain combines TRBV11-2 with TRBJ1-4; TRBD1 matches 7 bases. V dropped 4 bases and J dropped 8; count of bases not matched to a gene: 7. CDR3 length: 14 residues. The germline CDR1 and CDR2 sequences are SGHAT and FQNNGV. The CDR3 protein is CASSSGTEPEKLFF. The CDR3 coding sequence is TGTGCCAGCAGCTCCGGGACAGAGCCAGAAAAACTGTTTTTT. The whole variable domain, remainder taken from reference TRBV11-2 and TRBJ1-4, is EAGVAQSPRYKIIEKRQSVAFWCNPISGHATLYWYQQILGQGPKLLIQFQNNGVVDDSQLPKDRFSAERLKGVDSTLKIQPAKLEDSAVYLCASSSGTEPEKLFFGSGTQLSVL.

This clonotype has a count of ten or more. At one end, the junction sequence differs from germline, possibly due to a read error. The V call is TRBV7-7, the J call TRBJ1-3; 7 bases match TRBD1. There are 14 residues in the CDR3. Germline V gene data show CDR1 as SSHAT and CDR2 as FNYEAQ (reference sequence). The CDR3 sequence is CASSKDRDGGTIYF. The CDR3 DNA reads as TGTGCTAGCAGTAAAGACAGGGACGGGGGCACCATATATTTT.